The rows below give T cell receptor beta chains drawn from one sample of a study of human T cells and chemical hapten exposure. TCRdb re-called the RACE reads through MiXCR, storing one row per CDR3 protein. The sample consists of about 190,000 distinct CDR3 sequences, approximately 24% of them appearing once. The sequencing here drew on whole blood, taken in connection with sensitization to the hapten diphenylcyclopropenone (DPC). These receptors all stem from a woman aged 40 to 50 with alopecia areata. Some clones in this sample may be carry-over from other donors' samples. CDR3s include the opening cysteine and the closing phenylalanine or tryptophan. The D gene is left open where the match is weak. Expanded clones are given a class, and other clones once, few, many or no size at all.

clone_size: .; v_call: TRBV12-3/TRBV12-4; j_call: TRBJ1-1; d_call: .; cdr3_nt: TGTGCCAGCAGTTGGCGACCGGGAGGCACTGAAGCTTTCTTT; cdr3_aa: CASSWRPGGTEAFF
clone_size: few; v_call: TRBV20-1; j_call: TRBJ2-7; d_call: .; cdr3_nt: TGCAGTGCTAGGGTAGGCTCCTACGAGCAGTACTTC; cdr3_aa: CSARVGSYEQYF
clone_size: few; v_call: TRBV27; j_call: TRBJ2-3; d_call: .; cdr3_nt: TGTGCCAGCAGTTTAATTAGTTCTGGTACAGATACGCAGTATTTT; cdr3_aa: CASSLISSGTDTQYF
clone_size: few; v_call: TRBV28; j_call: TRBJ2-7; d_call: .; cdr3_nt: TGTGCCAGCAGTTCCTTATCGGGAGAGCAGTACTTC; cdr3_aa: CASSSLSGEQYF
clone_size: few; v_call: TRBV20-1; j_call: TRBJ2-7; d_call: .; cdr3_nt: TGCAGTGCTAGAGATCGGGGCAGGGGAAACCTCTACGAGCAGTACTTC; cdr3_aa: CSARDRGRGNLYEQYF
clone_size: .; v_call: TRBV10-3; j_call: TRBJ2-5; d_call: TRBD2; cdr3_nt: TGTGCCACACTAGCGGGAGGTCATCCCCAAGAGACCCAGTACTTC; cdr3_aa: CATLAGGHPQETQYF
clone_size: .; v_call: TRBV7-2; j_call: TRBJ2-3; d_call: .; cdr3_nt: TGTGCCAGCAGCTTAGGGAAGGGGGGACAGCAACTCTTCACAGATACGCAGTATTTT; cdr3_aa: CASSLGKGGQQLFTDTQYF
clone_size: .; v_call: TRBV12-3/TRBV12-4; j_call: TRBJ2-3; d_call: TRBD1; cdr3_nt: TGTGCCAGCAGTTTACAGGGGGCGCAGGATACGCAGTATTTT; cdr3_aa: CASSLQGAQDTQYF
clone_size: .; v_call: TRBV6-5; j_call: TRBJ2-3; d_call: .; cdr3_nt: TGTGCCAGCAGTCCAACCCATGGCCGCACAGATACGCAGTATTTT; cdr3_aa: CASSPTHGRTDTQYF
clone_size: .; v_call: TRBV7-2; j_call: TRBJ1-1; d_call: TRBD1; cdr3_nt: TGTGCCAGCAGCCGACCCGGGACAGGGAACACTGAAGCTTTCTTT; cdr3_aa: CASSRPGTGNTEAFF
clone_size: .; v_call: TRBV7-2; j_call: TRBJ2-7; d_call: TRBD1; cdr3_nt: TGTGCCAGCAGCCCTGACCGGACAGGAATTACCTACGAGCAGTACTTC; cdr3_aa: CASSPDRTGITYEQYF
clone_size: .; v_call: TRBV28; j_call: TRBJ2-2; d_call: TRBD2; cdr3_nt: TGTGCCAGCAGCCACCTGGGACTAGCGGGAGCCGGGGAGCTGTTTTTT; cdr3_aa: CASSHLGLAGAGELFF
clone_size: .; v_call: TRBV6-1; j_call: TRBJ2-5; d_call: .; cdr3_nt: TGTGCCAGCAGTGACATGCGGGAGACCCAGTACTTC; cdr3_aa: CASSDMRETQYF
clone_size: .; v_call: TRBV5-1; j_call: TRBJ2-5; d_call: TRBD2; cdr3_nt: TGCGCCAGCAGCTTGAGCACTAGCGGGGCCCAAGAGACCCAGTACTTC; cdr3_aa: CASSLSTSGAQETQYF
clone_size: once; v_call: TRBV29-1; j_call: TRBJ2-1; d_call: TRBD2; cdr3_nt: TGCAGCGCCCGCGGGACTAGCGGGAATCAAGCCTACAATGAGCAGTTCTTC; cdr3_aa: CSARGTSGNQAYNEQFF
clone_size: few; v_call: TRBV10-3; j_call: TRBJ2-7; d_call: TRBD2; cdr3_nt: TGTGCCAGCGGGACTAGCGGGGCCTACGAGCAGTACTTC; cdr3_aa: CASGTSGAYEQYF
clone_size: few; v_call: TRBV27; j_call: TRBJ2-5; d_call: .; cdr3_nt: TGTGCCAGCAGTTTAAGCTGGGGGCGGAAGACCCAGTACTTC; cdr3_aa: CASSLSWGRKTQYF
clone_size: .; v_call: TRBV2; j_call: TRBJ2-3; d_call: TRBD2; cdr3_nt: TGTGCCAGCAGGCGACTAGCGGGAGGTGGTGATACGCAGTATTTT; cdr3_aa: CASRRLAGGGDTQYF
clone_size: many; v_call: TRBV9; j_call: TRBJ2-3; d_call: .; cdr3_nt: TGTGCCAGCAGCCCCCCGGAAAGCACAGATACGCAGTATTTT; cdr3_aa: CASSPPESTDTQYF
clone_size: few; v_call: TRBV29-1; j_call: TRBJ2-5; d_call: .; cdr3_nt: TGCAGCGTTGAAGATGTCATTAGAGAGACCCAGTACTTC; cdr3_aa: CSVEDVIRETQYF
clone_size: .; v_call: TRBV20-1; j_call: TRBJ2-5; d_call: TRBD1; cdr3_nt: TGCAGTGCTAGACACCCCAGGGGGGAGACCCAGTACTTC; cdr3_aa: CSARHPRGETQYF
clone_size: .; v_call: TRBV6-6; j_call: TRBJ2-7; d_call: .; cdr3_nt: TGTGCCAGCAGTTACTTAAGGATTCCCACCTACGAGCAGTACTTC; cdr3_aa: CASSYLRIPTYEQYF
clone_size: few; v_call: TRBV18; j_call: TRBJ2-5; d_call: .; cdr3_nt: TGTGCCAGCTCACCAGCGGGCACAAGCCAAGAGACCCAGTACTTC; cdr3_aa: CASSPAGTSQETQYF
clone_size: .; v_call: TRBV12-3/TRBV12-4; j_call: TRBJ1-1; d_call: .; cdr3_nt: TGTGCCAGCAATACCGGGGGGGCGTTTGAAGCTTTCTTT; cdr3_aa: CASNTGGAFEAFF
clone_size: once; v_call: TRBV11-2; j_call: TRBJ2-5; d_call: TRBD1; cdr3_nt: TGTGCCAGCAGCTTAGTAACACAGGGGGGCCAAGAGACCCAGTACTTC; cdr3_aa: CASSLVTQGGQETQYF
clone_size: many; v_call: TRBV4-1; j_call: TRBJ2-3; d_call: TRBD2; cdr3_nt: TGCGCCAGCAGCCAAGAATGGGCGGGAGTGGGCGATAATACGCAGTATTTT; cdr3_aa: CASSQEWAGVGDNTQYF
clone_size: .; v_call: TRBV18; j_call: TRBJ1-3; d_call: .; cdr3_nt: TGTGCCAGCTCACCCCTAACGACAAGCTCTGGAAACACCATATATTTT; cdr3_aa: CASSPLTTSSGNTIYF
clone_size: few; v_call: TRBV20-1; j_call: TRBJ1-2; d_call: .; cdr3_nt: TGCAGTACTAAGGCGGGTAACTATGGCTACACCTTC; cdr3_aa: CSTKAGNYGYTF
clone_size: few; v_call: TRBV7-6; j_call: TRBJ2-3; d_call: .; cdr3_nt: TGTGCCAGCAGCTTAGGAGCGCGGGCAGATACGCAGTATTTT; cdr3_aa: CASSLGARADTQYF
clone_size: few; v_call: TRBV5-1; j_call: TRBJ2-7; d_call: TRBD1; cdr3_nt: TGCGCCAGCAGCCGACAGGGACAGACCCCCGAGCAGTACTTC; cdr3_aa: CASSRQGQTPEQYF
clone_size: once; v_call: TRBV6-1; j_call: TRBJ1-1; d_call: TRBD1; cdr3_nt: TGTGCCAGCAGTGCGGAAGGGACAGCCCAAGGTCGCGCTGAAGCTTTCTTT; cdr3_aa: CASSAEGTAQGRAEAFF
clone_size: many; v_call: TRBV28; j_call: TRBJ2-5; d_call: .; cdr3_nt: TGTGCCAGCAGTTTACGGAAAGAGACCCAGTACTTC; cdr3_aa: CASSLRKETQYF
clone_size: many; v_call: TRBV4-2; j_call: TRBJ1-2; d_call: .; cdr3_nt: TGTGCCAGCAGCCAAGGGGCACAGGTTTCGTCTTATGGCTACACCTTC; cdr3_aa: CASSQGAQVSSYGYTF
clone_size: .; v_call: TRBV20-1; j_call: TRBJ1-5; d_call: .; cdr3_nt: TGCAGTGCTAGTGAGGGGACCCGCAATCAGCCCCAGCATTTT; cdr3_aa: CSASEGTRNQPQHF
clone_size: .; v_call: TRBV28; j_call: TRBJ1-3; d_call: TRBD1; cdr3_nt: TGTGCCAGCAGCGCCCCTGGACAGGGTGCTGGAAACACCATATATTTT; cdr3_aa: CASSAPGQGAGNTIYF
clone_size: .; v_call: TRBV9; j_call: TRBJ2-2; d_call: .; cdr3_nt: TGTGCCAGCAGCAGGGGGGCAGGCCAGGGCGGGGAGCTGTTTTTT; cdr3_aa: CASSRGAGQGGELFF
clone_size: .; v_call: TRBV6-5; j_call: TRBJ2-1; d_call: TRBD2; cdr3_nt: TGTGCCAGCAGTGGGGGACTATACAATGAGCAGTTCTTC; cdr3_aa: CASSGGLYNEQFF
clone_size: few; v_call: TRBV29-1; j_call: TRBJ2-3; d_call: .; cdr3_nt: TGCAGCGTTTCCCGGGACAGCACAGATACGCAGTATTTT; cdr3_aa: CSVSRDSTDTQYF
clone_size: many; v_call: TRBV29-1; j_call: TRBJ2-3; d_call: TRBD2; cdr3_nt: TGCAGCGTCCTGACTAGCGGAAATACGCAGTATTTT; cdr3_aa: CSVLTSGNTQYF
clone_size: once; v_call: TRBV7-3; j_call: TRBJ1-2; d_call: TRBD1; cdr3_nt: TGTGCCAGCAGCTTTACCGGGACAGGGTTCTACACCTTC; cdr3_aa: CASSFTGTGFYTF
clone_size: few; v_call: TRBV27; j_call: TRBJ2-7; d_call: .; cdr3_nt: TGTGCCAGCAGAAGGCCCCCCTACGAGCAGTACTTC; cdr3_aa: CASRRPPYEQYF
clone_size: once; v_call: TRBV6-4; j_call: TRBJ1-5; d_call: .; cdr3_nt: TGTGCCAGCAGTGGGGACTTATCCAATCAGCCCCAGCATTTT; cdr3_aa: CASSGDLSNQPQHF
clone_size: few; v_call: TRBV7-3; j_call: TRBJ1-1; d_call: TRBD1; cdr3_nt: TGTGCCAGCAGACCGGACAGGCCGGGGGAGGCTTTCTTT; cdr3_aa: CASRPDRPGEAFF
clone_size: .; v_call: TRBV18; j_call: TRBJ2-6; d_call: TRBD2; cdr3_nt: TGTGCCAGCTCACCCTTTACTAGCGGGAGCTCTGGGGCCAACGTCCTGACTTTC; cdr3_aa: CASSPFTSGSSGANVLTF
clone_size: few; v_call: TRBV7-3; j_call: TRBJ2-1; d_call: TRBD2; cdr3_nt: TGTGCCAGCAGCCCTACCCCTAGCGGGAGCTACAATGAGCAGTTCTTC; cdr3_aa: CASSPTPSGSYNEQFF
clone_size: .; v_call: TRBV5-1; j_call: TRBJ1-4; d_call: TRBD1; cdr3_nt: TGCGTCAGCAGTCAACAGGGGAATGAAAAACTGTTTTTT; cdr3_aa: CVSSQQGNEKLFF
clone_size: .; v_call: TRBV9; j_call: TRBJ2-3; d_call: TRBD2; cdr3_nt: TGTGCCAGCAGCGTTGATCTAGCGGGAGGGGCAGATACGCAGTATTTT; cdr3_aa: CASSVDLAGGADTQYF
clone_size: .; v_call: TRBV5-1; j_call: TRBJ1-1; d_call: .; cdr3_nt: TGCGCCAGCAGCTCCACGGGCTGGAACACTGAAGCTTTCTTT; cdr3_aa: CASSSTGWNTEAFF
clone_size: .; v_call: TRBV5-1; j_call: TRBJ2-7; d_call: .; cdr3_nt: TGCGCCAGCACCGACGGCTCCTACGAGCAGTACTTC; cdr3_aa: CASTDGSYEQYF
clone_size: once; v_call: TRBV6-5; j_call: TRBJ2-1; d_call: TRBD1; cdr3_nt: TGTGCCAGCGGGACAGGGACCTACAATGAGCAGTTCTTC; cdr3_aa: CASGTGTYNEQFF
clone_size: .; v_call: TRBV28; j_call: TRBJ2-7; d_call: .; cdr3_nt: TGTGCCAGCAGTCCGGACAGTCCGAGCTCCTACGAGCAGTACTTC; cdr3_aa: CASSPDSPSSYEQYF
clone_size: .; v_call: TRBV7-2; j_call: TRBJ2-7; d_call: .; cdr3_nt: TGTGCCAGCAGCCCCTCCGGGGTGCAGTACTTC; cdr3_aa: CASSPSGVQYF
clone_size: .; v_call: TRBV20-1; j_call: TRBJ2-6; d_call: .; cdr3_nt: TGCAGTGCTAGGATCACGGGGACCTCTGGGGCCAACGTCCTGACTTTC; cdr3_aa: CSARITGTSGANVLTF
clone_size: few; v_call: TRBV28; j_call: TRBJ2-7; d_call: .; cdr3_nt: TGTGCCAGCATTAGAGGGTACGAGCAGTACTTC; cdr3_aa: CASIRGYEQYF
clone_size: .; v_call: TRBV27; j_call: TRBJ1-6; d_call: TRBD1; cdr3_nt: TGTGCCAGCAGTTTTATGGTGACAGGGGATTCACCCCTCCACTTT; cdr3_aa: CASSFMVTGDSPLHF
clone_size: few; v_call: TRBV5-6; j_call: TRBJ2-1; d_call: TRBD2; cdr3_nt: TGTGCCAGCATCCGCGGGGGGGGTGAGCAGTTCTTC; cdr3_aa: CASIRGGGEQFF
clone_size: few; v_call: TRBV29-1; j_call: TRBJ1-1; d_call: TRBD1; cdr3_nt: TGCAGCGTCCAGGGGGCGGGGGCTGAAGCTTTCTTT; cdr3_aa: CSVQGAGAEAFF
clone_size: .; v_call: TRBV28; j_call: TRBJ2-2; d_call: .; cdr3_nt: TGTGCCAGCACCATTGGGGGTGACAGTAACACCGGGGAGCTGTTTTTT; cdr3_aa: CASTIGGDSNTGELFF
clone_size: .; v_call: TRBV12-3/TRBV12-4; j_call: TRBJ2-1; d_call: .; cdr3_nt: TGTGCCAGCACTCCGGGAGACGCTCTAAACAATGAGCAGTTCTTC; cdr3_aa: CASTPGDALNNEQFF